Presented here are 18 T cell receptor beta chains from one specimen sequenced in a study of T cells in Graves' hyperthyroidism and ophthalmopathy. RNA transcripts gave rise to amplified TCR beta CDR3 regions. TCR CDR3 underwent first-round RT-PCR with the HTBI primer set. TCRdb re-derived calls from the multiplex PCR reads in MiXCR, one entry per CDR3 protein. The sample comprises roughly 380,000 distinct CDR3 sequences, about 15% of which are singletons, and more than 9.5% rests with the top ten. Material: blood. These receptors were collected from a woman aged 55-69 years with Graves' hyperthyroidism.

The sample holds many counts of this clonotype. The chain combines TRBV3-1 with TRBJ2-5, with D possibly matching TRBD2 (8 bases). Germline CDR1 and CDR2: LGHDT and YNNKEL (reference sequence). Between the trimmed V and J ends, which lost 0 bases and 5 bases, there was a span of 16 bases. CDR3 length: 16 residues. CDR3 coding DNA: TGTGCCAGCAGCCAAGATTCGGGAGGGGGCGGGGAGACCCAGTACTTC. Its translation is CASSQDSGGGGETQYF.

In regard to this clonotype: This may come from a read error, since a much larger clone is one base off. This sequence joins TRBV29-1 and TRBJ2-7; D remains ambiguous. The germline CDR1 and CDR2 sequences are SQVTM and ANQGSEA. The V end was cut by 6 bases, the J end by 0 bases, with 12 bases between. The CDR3 is 13 residues long. The CDR3 protein is CSVHWVSSYEQYF. CDR3 bases: TGCAGCGTCCACTGGGTAAGCTCCTACGAGCAGTACTTC.

This clonotype showed up many times. V is TRBV11-1 and J is TRBJ2-1; D perhaps matches TRBD1 (6 bases). Germline-derived CDR1 and CDR2 are SGHAT and FQDESV (reference sequence). The length of the CDR3 is 14 residues. V lost 9 bases, J lost 0 bases, and 12 bases lay in between. The CDR3 coding sequence is TGTGCCAGTGCCGGACAGAGCTCCTACAATGAGCAGTTCTTC. Amino acids: CASAGQSSYNEQFF.

Ten or more counts support this clonotype. J is TRBJ2-5 and V is TRBV20-1; possible D gene TRBD1, 5 bases. Germline lookup yields CDR1 DFQATT and CDR2 SNEGSKA (reference sequence). This CDR3 is built from 11 residues. Trimming left V 3 bases short and J 10 bases short, with 12 bases between. This chain's CDR3 is CSARALRDQYF. The CDR3, as DNA: TGCAGTGCTAGGGCACTCAGGGACCAGTACTTC.

V is TRBV6-4 and J is TRBJ2-5; D remains ambiguous. CDR1 is MRHNA and CDR2 is SNTAGT in the germline V gene. The CDR3 covers 13 residues. The V end lost 0 bases, the J end lost 4 bases, and 6 bases lay between the germline ends. The CDR3 sequence is CASSDSYGETQYF. The CDR3 region has the DNA TGTGCCAGCAGTGACTCGTATGGAGAGACCCAGTACTTC.

The chain links TRBV5-6 to TRBJ1-2; D remains unclear. This CDR3 contains 11 residues. Germline loops: CDR1 SGHDT, CDR2 YYEEEE. The V gene lost 5 bases and the J gene lost 0 bases, with 2 bases spanning the gap. The CDR3 DNA follows: TGTGCCAGCAGTGCTAACTATGGCTACACCTTC. As protein: CASSANYGYTF.

In this sample, this clonotype turned up a few times. The chain recombines TRBV5-4 with TRBJ2-1, with unresolved D. V was cut by 1 base and J by 0 bases, with 8 bases left in between. This CDR3 contains 15 residues. Germline CDR1 is SGHNT and CDR2 is YYREEE (reference sequence). The DNA for the CDR3 is TGTGCCAGCAGCTTGCGCCAGACCTCCTACAATGAGCAGTTCTTC. It specifies CASSLRQTSYNEQFF.

This clonotype was recorded many times. The CDR3 DNA reads TGCATGTCACCCGGTGACAATGAGCAGTTCTTC. Amino acid sequence: CMSPGDNEQFF. The chain combines TRBV20-1 with TRBJ2-1, with D unclear. The CDR3 sequence is 11 residues long. The V gene's germline CDR1 is DFQATT and CDR2 SNEGSKA (reference sequence).

There are many counts of this clonotype. The chain employs TRBV19 and TRBJ1-5, with no clear D. The V gene's germline CDR1 is LNHDA and CDR2 SQIVND (reference sequence). The V end was cut by 5 bases, the J end by 4 bases, with 15 bases between. This CDR3 is 15 amino acids long. As DNA, the CDR3 is TGTGCCAGTAGTTGGCAGTTGGAGAAAAATCAGCCCCAGCATTTT. Its translation is CASSWQLEKNQPQHF.

This clonotype was found a few times. A much larger clone differs from this one at a single base, so this may be a read error. The CDR3 spells CAGSYTGGAEAFF. The CDR3 DNA follows: TGTGCCGGCAGCTATACAGGGGGGGCTGAAGCTTTCTTT. V and J are TRBV11-1 and TRBJ1-1; the match to TRBD1 covers 8 bases. The CDR3 is 13 residues long. The germline CDR1 and CDR2 sequences are SGHAT and FQDESV (reference sequence). Complete variable domain (other parts from reference TRBV11-1 and TRBJ1-1): EAEVAQSPRYKITEKSQAVAFWCDPISGHATLYWYRQILGQGPELLVQFQDESVVDDSQLPKDRFSAERLKGVDSTLKIQPAELGDSAMYLCAGSYTGGAEAFFGQGTRLTVV.

The sample holds many counts of this clonotype. The rearrangement links TRBV20-1 to TRBJ1-1; D unclear. Germline-derived CDR1 and CDR2 are DFQATT and SNEGSKA (reference sequence). The length of the CDR3 is 11 residues. V lost 3 bases and J lost 7, with 9 bases in between. CDR3 nucleotides: TGCAGTGCTAGCGGTGGAGATGAAGCTTTCTTT. Protein product: CSASGGDEAFF.

This clonotype has ten or more counts. The chain uses TRBV20-1 and TRBJ2-5, with 7 bases identical to TRBD2. The CDR3 is 16 residues long. J lost 4 bases, V lost 0 bases, and 11 bases had no gene match. Per the germline V gene, CDR1 is DFQATT and CDR2 is SNEGSKA (reference sequence). In DNA form, the CDR3 reads TGCAGTGCTAGAGATTGGGGAACTAGCGAAGGAGAGACCCAGTACTTC. Translating it yields CSARDWGTSEGETQYF.

On this clonotype: A much larger clone lies a single base off, so this may be a read error. The chain has TRBV27 and TRBJ2-1, with D perhaps matching TRBD2 (6 bases). Germline values: CDR1 MNHEY, CDR2 SMNVEV (reference sequence). The CDR3 sequence is 12 residues long. Deletions cut 11 bases from V and 11 bases from J, with 19 bases between. The CDR3 is CAVRDVVVKQFF. Written as DNA, the CDR3 is TGTGCCGTGCGGGACGTCGTGGTTAAGCAGTTCTTC.

This clonotype was counted at least ten times. The V and J genes are TRBV20-1 and TRBJ2-1, with D tentatively TRBD2 (5 bases). Trimming shortened V by 4 bases and J by 6 bases, and 10 bases separated the two germline ends. CDR1 and CDR2 (germline): DFQATT, SNEGSKA (reference sequence). The CDR3 length is 12 residues. In DNA form, the CDR3 reads TGCAGTGCTAACGAGGGTACCAATGAGCAGTTCTTC. Translated, it gives CSANEGTNEQFF.

The sample holds many counts of this clonotype. The rearrangement uses TRBV20-1 and TRBJ2-1; tentatively, D is TRBD2 (6 bases). V was shortened by 0 bases and J by 5 bases, with 14 bases between the two germline ends. This CDR3 has 15 residues. The V gene's germline CDR1 is DFQATT and CDR2 SNEGSKA (reference sequence). CDR3: CSARDVRRDNNEQFF. The CDR3 region has the DNA TGCAGTGCTAGAGATGTTCGGCGGGATAACAATGAGCAGTTCTTC.

CDR3 DNA sequence: TGCAGTGCGAAGAGGGGGACTAGCGGGGCCTACGAGCAGTACTTC. It translates to CSAKRGTSGAYEQYF. V is TRBV20-1 and J is TRBJ2-7; 13 nucleotides agree with TRBD2. With 6 bases clipped from V and 2 bases from J, the junction kept 7 bases outside the gene matches. The CDR3 has 15 amino acids. The germline gives CDR1 DFQATT, CDR2 SNEGSKA (reference sequence).

V and J are TRBV4-1 and TRBJ2-3, with D possibly matching TRBD1 (6 bases). V lost 3 bases and J 4 bases, leaving 14 bases between the germline ends. Germline loops: CDR1 MGHRA, CDR2 YSYEKL. The CDR3 contains 15 residues. CDR3 loop: CASSQGAGGSDTQYF. Here the CDR3 DNA reads TGCGCCAGCAGCCAGGGGGCGGGCGGCTCAGATACGCAGTATTTT.

V is TRBV10-3 and J is TRBJ2-3, with 12 bases that match TRBD2. The germline V gene has CDR1 ENHRY and CDR2 SYGVKD. V lost 7 bases, J lost 5 bases, and 10 bases stayed unmatched. The CDR3 contains 16 residues. CDR3 DNA sequence: TGTGCCATCAAACCGACTAGCGGGAGCGGGGGAGATACGCAGTATTTT. Amino acids: CAIKPTSGSGGDTQYF.